The T cell receptor (beta chain) described here comes from a study of T cells after yellow fever vaccination. The CDR3 contains 12 residues. After removal of 6 bases from V and 5 bases from J, the junction contained 5 bases not matched to a gene. Germline V gene lookup returns CDR1 DFQATT and CDR2 SNEGSKA (reference sequence). TCRdb reanalysed the 5' RACE reads using MiXCR and keeps one entry per CDR3 protein. This sample carries some 500,000 distinct CDR3 sequences, 13% of them seen once, and the ten largest clones take more than 13%. This clonotype was observed a handful of times. The sequence was obtained from a man aged 25 to 40 who received the YFV17D yellow fever vaccine. This chain uses TRBV20-1 with TRBJ1-1; 8 nucleotides agree with TRBD1. The sequenced sample was PBMCs, obtained on the day of the yellow fever booster vaccination. In nucleotides, the CDR3 is TGCAGTGCAGGACAGGGTCAAACTGAAGCTTTCTTT. Translated: CSAGQGQTEAFF.